This TCR beta chain was found in a study of response to subunit inactivated influenza vaccine. Overall study results and limits: Authors suggested that a seasonal influenza vaccination recruits few new T cells each time.

This clonotype came up a few times. What it binds is not known. This CDR3 region has 15 residues. Trimming took 0 bases from V and 0 from J, leaving 10 bases between them. CDR1 and CDR2 (germline): SGHRS, YFSETQ. TCRdb reanalysed the RT-PCR reads using MiXCR and keeps one entry per CDR3 protein. The profile shows 450,000 to 700,000 distinct CDR3 sequences, approximately 14% of them singletons. The sequence came from a man aged 50-59 years who received an inactivated influenza vaccine. This specimen consisted of PBMCs from blood, obtained about 11 days after vaccination. This chain links TRBV5-1 with TRBJ2-7, with D unresolved. The CDR3 coding sequence is TGCGCCAGCAGCTTGGAGTCTGTCAGCTCCTACGAGCAGTACTTC. Translating it yields CASSLESVSSYEQYF.